Listed below are T cell receptor beta chains from one sample, sequenced in a study of regulatory T cells in long-lasting Graves disease. TCRdb called the multiplex PCR reads again in MiXCR, with one record for every CDR3 protein. The repertoire holds fewer than 450,000 distinct CDR3 sequences, with about 15% as singletons. These data are also associated with another study on T cells in Graves' hyperthyroidism and ophthalmopathy.

The sample in question was peripheral blood mononuclear cells (PBMCs), obtained at new diagnosis, from a patient treated with antithyroid drugs. The source of these receptors is a woman aged 35 to 49 with Graves disease. CDR3s include the opening cysteine and the closing phenylalanine or tryptophan. A D gene is named only where the DNA matches it firmly. Clone sizes are given selectively: once, few, many, or a class where the clone is expanded.

clone_size	j_call	v_call	d_call	cdr3_aa	cdr3_nt
many	TRBJ2-7	TRBV2	.	CASSPDGLYEQYF	TGTGCCAGCAGCCCGGATGGACTTTACGAGCAGTACTTC
many	TRBJ1-1	TRBV28	TRBD1	CASSSRQGAREKAFF	TGTGCCAGCAGTTCCAGACAGGGGGCGAGGGAGAAAGCTTTCTTT
many	TRBJ2-3	TRBV10-3	TRBD2	CAISGRDTDTQYF	TGTGCCATCAGCGGGAGGGACACAGATACGCAGTATTTT
.	TRBJ2-7	TRBV7-9	TRBD1	CASSLRDSVSYEQYF	TGTGCCAGCAGCCTTAGGGACAGCGTCTCCTACGAGCAGTACTTC
many	TRBJ2-7	TRBV28	TRBD2	CASRSLAGETHFSYEQYF	TGTGCCAGCAGGTCACTAGCGGGAGAAACCCACTTCTCCTACGAGCAGTACTTC
many	TRBJ2-2	TRBV7-9	TRBD1	CASSLDETGYTGELFF	TGTGCCAGCAGCTTAGACGAGACAGGGTACACCGGGGAGCTGTTTTTT
few	TRBJ2-1	TRBV20-1	TRBD2	CSARDRGGVGHPYNEQFF	TGCAGTGCTAGAGACCGCGGGGGGGTGGGACACCCCTACAATGAGCAGTTCTTC
.	TRBJ2-3	TRBV7-9	TRBD2	CASSRSGTSGSPDTQYF	TGTGCCAGCAGCCGATCAGGGACTAGCGGGAGTCCAGATACGCAGTATTTT
many	TRBJ1-3	TRBV28	.	CASSGRPGPGIDGNTIYF	TGTGCCAGCAGTGGTCGCCCGGGTCCGGGGATTGATGGAAACACCATATATTTT
few	TRBJ1-5	TRBV12-3/TRBV12-4	.	CASSNTVTEGGWYSNQPQHF	TGTGCCAGCAGTAATACGGTGACAGAGGGAGGTTGGTATAGCAATCAGCCCCAGCATTTT
many	TRBJ2-7	TRBV20-1	TRBD2	CSVILGTSPYEQYF	TGCAGTGTTATTCTAGGGACTAGCCCTTACGAGCAGTACTTC
many	TRBJ1-6	TRBV12-3/TRBV12-4	.	CASSFLGGDSPLHF	TGTGCCAGCAGTTTTTTAGGGGGAGATTCACCCCTCCACTTT
many	TRBJ2-1	TRBV7-3	TRBD1	CASSPRQGTYNEQFF	TGTGCCAGCAGCCCTCGACAGGGTACCTACAATGAGCAGTTCTTC
many	TRBJ2-3	TRBV7-9	TRBD2	CASSRSPAGATDTQYF	TGTGCCAGCAGCCGTTCCCCAGCGGGAGCGACAGATACGCAGTATTTT
many	TRBJ2-2	TRBV5-1	.	CASSGKLNTGELFF	TGCGCCAGCAGCGGAAAATTGAACACCGGGGAGCTGTTTTTT
many	TRBJ2-7	TRBV14	TRBD1	CASSPRPGQGSYEQYF	TGTGCCAGCAGCCCCCGCCCCGGACAGGGGTCCTACGAGCAGTACTTC
few	TRBJ2-5	TRBV12-3/TRBV12-4	.	CASSLEGRGVQETQYF	TGTGCCAGCAGTTTAGAGGGTCGGGGTGTACAAGAGACCCAGTACTTC
.	TRBJ1-2	TRBV13	.	CASSFEGDLYGYTF	TGTGCCAGCAGCTTCGAAGGGGACCTCTATGGCTACACCTTC
.	TRBJ2-7	TRBV11-2	.	CASSWTSGQNYEQYF	TGTGCCAGCAGCTGGACTAGTGGACAGAACTACGAGCAGTACTTC
few	TRBJ2-1	TRBV12-3/TRBV12-4	.	CASSYEGYEQFF	TGTGCCAGCAGTTACGAGGGCTATGAGCAGTTCTTC
many	TRBJ2-7	TRBV9	TRBD2	CASSVDPSGVYEQYF	TGTGCCAGCAGCGTAGACCCCAGCGGGGTCTACGAGCAGTACTTC
many	TRBJ2-3	TRBV3-1	TRBD2	CASSVSSGDTQYF	TGTGCCAGCAGTGTGTCTAGCGGGGATACGCAGTATTTT
many	TRBJ2-3	TRBV7-3	TRBD1	CASSSTTGRDTQYF	TGTGCCAGCAGCTCGACGACAGGGCGGGATACGCAGTATTTT
.	TRBJ2-7	TRBV29-1	TRBD2	CSVERGLAGSYEQYF	TGCAGCGTTGAAAGAGGACTAGCGGGGTCCTACGAGCAGTACTTC
.	TRBJ2-3	TRBV5-1	TRBD1	CASSLFGTGTTDTQYF	TGCGCCAGCAGCTTGTTTGGGACAGGGACCACAGATACGCAGTATTTT
many	TRBJ2-7	TRBV12-3/TRBV12-4	.	CASSRDYYEQYF	TGTGCCAGCAGCCGAGACTACTACGAGCAGTACTTC
many	TRBJ2-1	TRBV2	TRBD2	CASSETRGGRSNEQFF	TGTGCCAGCAGTGAAACGCGGGGGGGACGTAGCAATGAGCAGTTCTTC
many	TRBJ2-1	TRBV20-1	TRBD2	CSARVPDGRAVNHEQFF	TGCAGTGCTAGAGTTCCGGACGGGAGGGCCGTAAACCATGAGCAGTTCTTC